Each of the 27 T cell receptor beta chains below was sequenced from the same sample in a study of blood T cell repertoires in COVID-19. The method was immunoSEQ multiplex PCR; TCRdb's version includes in-frame clones alone and lacks a portion of them. The data show roughly 400,000 clones, less than 95% seen once. Material: PBMCs or T cells enriched from blood (not recorded which). These receptors all come from a young man who had recovered from COVID-19.

This clone was seen only once. The gene calls are TRBV2 and TRBJ2-2; 9 bases agree with TRBD1. With V trimmed by 6 bases and J by 2 bases, 4 bases remained unmatched. The CDR3 consists of 15 residues. From germline, CDR1 is SNHLY and CDR2 FYNNEI. The CDR3 loop is CASRTQGANTGELFF. Written as DNA, the CDR3 is TGTGCCAGCAGAACACAGGGGGCCAACACCGGGGAGCTGTTTTTT.

The chain recombines TRBV14 with TRBJ2-7; possibly TRBD1 for D (6 bases). Looked up from germline, CDR1 is SGHDN and CDR2 is FVKESK. V was clipped by 1 base and J by 5 bases, with 18 bases between them. The CDR3 extends over 16 amino acids. The CDR3 reads CASSQVGGQGNHEQYF. As DNA, the CDR3 is TGTGCCAGCAGCCAAGTTGGGGGCCAGGGTAACCACGAGCAGTACTTC.

This clone was detected a few times. The chain links TRBV27 to TRBJ2-7, with a weak D call TRBD1 (6 bases). The CDR3 has 14 amino acids. Deletions cut 5 bases from V and 2 bases from J, with 13 bases between. Per germline, CDR1 MNHEY and CDR2 SMNVEV (reference sequence). The DNA of the CDR3 is TGTGCCAGCAGTAACAGGGTTTCCCCCTACGAGCAGTACTTC. The encoded protein is CASSNRVSPYEQYF.

The chain joins TRBV2 to TRBJ2-1; the D is unclear. This CDR3 contains 15 residues. Trimming shortened V by 0 bases and J by 5 bases, and 11 bases separated the two germline ends. Per the germline V gene, CDR1 is SNHLY and CDR2 is FYNNEI. CDR3 sequence reads: CASSEARGQNNEQFF. The CDR3 DNA sequence: TGTGCCAGCAGTGAAGCGCGAGGCCAAAACAATGAGCAGTTCTTC.

The gene calls are TRBV27 and TRBJ1-5; TRBD1 aligns across 9 bases. The CDR3 has 15 amino acids. Germline V gene lookup returns CDR1 MNHEY and CDR2 SMNVEV (reference sequence). V was clipped by 3 bases and J by 7 bases; unmatched bases: 7. CDR3 loop: CASSFGTGSGQPQHF. CDR3 in DNA: TGTGCCAGCAGTTTCGGGACAGGGTCAGGACAGCCCCAGCATTTT.

This rearrangement joins TRBV20-1 to TRBJ1-6, with D tentatively TRBD1 (6 bases). This CDR3 comprises 13 residues. The V gene lost 3 bases and the J gene lost 7 bases, with 10 bases spanning the gap. Germline V gives CDR1 DFQATT, CDR2 SNEGSKA (reference sequence). The CDR3 region has the DNA TGCAGTGCTAGTGGGACACTGAATTCACCCCTCCACTTT. Amino acid sequence: CSASGTLNSPLHF.

CDR3 amino acids: CASSLEVTRGGGYTF. Here the CDR3 DNA reads TGTGCCAGCAGCTTGGAGGTGACGCGGGGTGGTGGCTACACCTTC. The J gene is TRBJ1-2, the V gene TRBV5-5; D call uncertain. Trimming took 0 bases from V and 7 from J, leaving 16 bases between them. Germline V gene data show CDR1 as SGHKS and CDR2 as YYEKEE (reference sequence). The CDR3 totals 15 residues.

The gene calls are TRBV5-4 and TRBJ2-2; 9 nucleotides match TRBD2. Trimming cost V 0 bases and J 5 bases; bases outside gene matches: 8. The germline gives CDR1 SGHNT, CDR2 YYREEE (reference sequence). CDR3 length: 17 residues. DNA of the CDR3: TGTGCCAGCAGCTTGGAAGTAGCGGGAGCTGGGACCGGGGAGCTGTTTTTT. This gives the protein CASSLEVAGAGTGELFF.

The V gene is TRBV6-5, the J gene TRBJ2-3; 7 bases align to TRBD1. V gave up 6 bases and J gave up 3 bases; unmatched junction bases: 6. Germline V gene data show CDR1 as MNHEY and CDR2 as SVGAGI. This CDR3 is built from 14 residues. CDR3 amino acids: CASRKGQRTDTQYF. The CDR3 DNA is TGTGCCAGCAGGAAGGGACAGAGGACAGATACGCAGTATTTT.

The J gene is TRBJ2-3, the V gene TRBV4-1; TRBD2 matches 7 bases. The junction had 2 bases not matched to a gene; V was cut back by 4 bases and J by 1 base. CDR1 MGHRA and CDR2 YSYEKL come from the germline V gene. The CDR3 spans 14 residues. Written as DNA, the CDR3 is TGCGCCAGCAGCCGCACTAGCGGCACAGATACGCAGTATTTT. Its translation is CASSRTSGTDTQYF.

About this clone: At the DNA level, this CDR3 is encoded by other sequences in the same sample as well. The chain has TRBV7-2 and TRBJ1-5, with D unresolved. The CDR3 totals 14 residues. The germline gives CDR1 SGHTA, CDR2 FQGNSA. V lost 3 bases and J 2 bases, leaving 8 bases between the germline ends. Written as DNA, the CDR3 is TGTGCCAGCAGCTTTAGCGGCGGCAATCAGCCCCAGCATTTT. It translates to CASSFSGGNQPQHF.

This rearrangement joins TRBV19 to TRBJ2-3; 10 positions match TRBD2. V was clipped by 4 bases and J by 0 bases; unmatched bases: 4. The CDR3 length is 16 residues. Germline lookup yields CDR1 LNHDA and CDR2 SQIVND (reference sequence). CDR3 in DNA: TGTGCCAGTAGTAAAATAGCGGGGGGTAGCACAGATACGCAGTATTTT. It yields the protein CASSKIAGGSTDTQYF.

This clone occurred once. The V and J genes are TRBV6-5 and TRBJ2-1; 11 bases align to TRBD1. CDR1 and CDR2 (germline): MNHEY, SVGAGI. The CDR3 totals 15 residues. V trimming: 6 bases; J trimming: 7 bases; junction bases outside the gene matches: 8. The CDR3 DNA sequence: TGTGCCAGCAGCCAAGGACAGGGGGCTTTTAATGAGCAGTTCTTC. This codes for CASSQGQGAFNEQFF.

This clone was detected once. This chain uses TRBV30 with TRBJ1-6; 7 nucleotides align to TRBD1. Germline-derived CDR1 and CDR2 are GTSNPN and SVGIG (reference sequence). J lost 7 bases, V lost 4 bases, and 10 bases had no gene match. CDR3 length: 15 amino acids. The CDR3 loop reads CAWTQHDRDNSPLHF. The CDR3 DNA is TGTGCCTGGACCCAGCACGACAGGGACAATTCACCCCTCCACTTT.

This clone was seen once. The chain combines TRBV2 with TRBJ1-1, with 10 bases fitting TRBD1. This CDR3 has 13 residues. Per the germline V gene, CDR1 is SNHLY and CDR2 is FYNNEI. Unmatched junction bases numbered 2, after V lost 6 bases and J lost 4 bases. The CDR3 nucleotides read TGTGCCAGCAGACGACAGGGGGCCACTGAAGCTTTCTTT. Its protein is CASRRQGATEAFF.

The chain combines TRBV9 with TRBJ1-3; 7 bases are shared with TRBD1. Unmatched junction bases numbered 6, after V lost 3 bases and J lost 0 bases. CDR1 is SGDLS, CDR2 YYNGEE, per germline. The CDR3 is 16 residues long. CDR3 sequence: CASSARGDSSGNTIYF. The CDR3 nucleotides read TGTGCCAGCAGCGCCCGAGGGGACAGCTCTGGAAACACCATATATTTT.

The rearrangement uses TRBV5-1 and TRBJ1-1, with D unresolved. The CDR3 runs 14 residues. The germline V gene has CDR1 SGHRS and CDR2 YFSETQ. V dropped 1 base and J dropped 1 base, with 8 bases sitting between them. The CDR3 sequence is CASSLLQPNTEAFF. CDR3 DNA sequence: TGCGCCAGCAGCTTGCTACAGCCGAACACTGAAGCTTTCTTT. Together with reference TRBV5-1 and TRBJ1-1, the CDR3 gives the full variable domain: KAGVTQTPRYLIKTRGQQVTLSCSPISGHRSVSWYQQTPGQGLQFLFEYFSETQRNKGNFPGRFSGRQFSNSRSEMNVSTLELGDSALYLCASSLLQPNTEAFFGQGTRLTVV.

This clone has just one count. The rearrangement uses TRBV11-2 and TRBJ2-3; no clear D gene. V was clipped by 0 bases and J by 4 bases, with 14 bases between them. Germline assignment: CDR1 SGHAT and CDR2 FQNNGV. The CDR3 length is 16 residues. The CDR3 here is CASSLEPLLGPDTQYF. The CDR3 DNA reads as TGTGCCAGCAGCTTAGAGCCCCTCCTGGGCCCAGATACGCAGTATTTT.

The chain is built from TRBV27 and TRBJ2-3; D is undetermined. The CDR3 runs to 13 residues. Trimming took off 4 bases at V and 4 bases at J, with 9 bases between the two ends. Germline CDR1 reads MNHEY; CDR2 reads SMNVEV (reference sequence). CDR3 DNA: TGTGCCAGCAGTTGGAGCACGGCAGATACGCAGTATTTT. This translates into CASSWSTADTQYF.

The rearrangement uses TRBV7-8 and TRBJ2-7; 7 nucleotides align to TRBD1. The CDR3 is 15 residues long. CDR1 SGHVS and CDR2 FQNEAQ come from the germline V gene. The J segment lost 3 bases and the V segment lost 5 bases, leaving 10 bases of the junction unmatched. CDR3 residues: CASSQTLDRRYEQYF. The DNA for the CDR3 is TGTGCCAGCAGCCAAACGTTGGACAGGCGCTACGAGCAGTACTTC.

The CDR3 nucleotides are TGTGCCAGCCGCCGGGACAGGGGGGTCACTGAAGCTTTCTTT. Translated, it gives CASRRDRGVTEAFF. J is TRBJ1-1 and V is TRBV7-2, with 11 nucleotides matching TRBD1. Unmatched junction bases numbered 6, after V lost 8 bases and J lost 4 bases. CDR3 length: 14 amino acids. Per the germline V gene, CDR1 is SGHTA and CDR2 is FQGNSA. The full variable domain, rest sourced from reference TRBV7-2 and TRBJ1-1, is GAGVSQSPSNKVTEKGKDVELRCDPISGHTALYWYRQSLGQGLEFLIYFQGNSAPDKSGLPSDRFSAERTGGSVSTLTIQRTQQEDSAVYLCASRRDRGVTEAFFGQGTRLTVV.

This clone is a singleton in its sample. The V call is TRBV3-1 (or the pseudogene TRBV3-2), the J call TRBJ2-5, with 9 bases lining up with TRBD2. The CDR3 totals 15 residues. Germline V lookup: CDR1 LGHDT, CDR2 YNNKEL (reference sequence). The ends lost 1 base at V and 4 bases at J; junction bases unmatched: 4. CDR3 sequence reads: CASSQGSSGRETQYF. The CDR3 bases are TGTGCCAGCAGCCAAGGTAGTAGCGGGAGAGAGACCCAGTACTTC.

The chain uses TRBV28 and TRBJ2-1; a possible D gene is TRBD2 (6 bases). The germline V and J ends were trimmed by 5 bases and 6 bases, with 17 bases remaining between them. Germline loops: CDR1 MDHEN, CDR2 SYDVKM. The CDR3 has 15 residues. CDR3 DNA: TGTGCCAGCAGTCCTCCGGGACTGGGCCTCAATGAGCAGTTCTTC. Translated: CASSPPGLGLNEQFF.

Note on this clone: Other DNA sequences in the sample encode the same CDR3. This chain connects TRBV30 to TRBJ2-7; D gene unclear. The V end was cut by 0 bases, the J end by 3 bases, with 6 bases between. From germline, CDR1 is GTSNPN and CDR2 SVGIG (reference sequence). This CDR3 is built from 12 residues. The CDR3: CAWSVRGYEQYF. CDR3 DNA: TGTGCCTGGAGTGTACGAGGCTACGAGCAGTACTTC. Full variable domain (missing parts from reference TRBV30 and TRBJ2-7): SQTIHQWPATLVQPVGSPLSLECTVEGTSNPNLYWYRQAAGRGLQLLFYSVGIGQISSEVPQNLSASRPQDRQFILSSKKLLLSDSGFYLCAWSVRGYEQYFGPGTRLTVT.

The chain is built from TRBV7-3 and TRBJ1-1, with 7 bases aligning to TRBD1. CDR3 length: 17 residues. CDR1 is SGHTA and CDR2 is FQGTGA in the germline V gene. V dropped 2 bases and J dropped 0; count of bases not matched to a gene: 9. CDR3 sequence reads: CASSLGATGRLNTEAFF. The CDR3, as DNA: TGTGCCAGCAGCTTAGGGGCGACAGGGAGATTGAACACTGAAGCTTTCTTT. Full variable domain (missing parts from reference TRBV7-3 and TRBJ1-1): GAGVSQTPSNKVTEKGKYVELRCDPISGHTALYWYRQSLGQGPEFLIYFQGTGAADDSGLPNDRFFAVRPEGSVSTLKIQRTERGDSAVYLCASSLGATGRLNTEAFFGQGTRLTVV.

The J gene is TRBJ2-7, the V gene TRBV10-1; 7 bases align to TRBD2. V was pared by 3 bases and J by 3 bases, with 8 bases of the junction left unmatched. The CDR3 loop spans 15 amino acids. Germline CDR1 and CDR2: WNHNN and SYGVQD (reference sequence). This chain's CDR3 is CASSDSGTTIYEQYF. In DNA form, the CDR3 reads TGCGCCAGCAGTGATTCCGGGACTACCATCTACGAGCAGTACTTC.

This chain joins TRBV6-5 and TRBJ2-7; tentatively, D is TRBD1 (6 bases). Trimming took off 5 bases at V and 2 bases at J, with 10 bases between the two ends. CDR3 length: 13 amino acids. Germline V lookup: CDR1 MNHEY, CDR2 SVGAGI. CDR3 DNA: TGTGCCAGCAGTCTCCGACAGGCCTACGAGCAGTACTTC. Its translation: CASSLRQAYEQYF.